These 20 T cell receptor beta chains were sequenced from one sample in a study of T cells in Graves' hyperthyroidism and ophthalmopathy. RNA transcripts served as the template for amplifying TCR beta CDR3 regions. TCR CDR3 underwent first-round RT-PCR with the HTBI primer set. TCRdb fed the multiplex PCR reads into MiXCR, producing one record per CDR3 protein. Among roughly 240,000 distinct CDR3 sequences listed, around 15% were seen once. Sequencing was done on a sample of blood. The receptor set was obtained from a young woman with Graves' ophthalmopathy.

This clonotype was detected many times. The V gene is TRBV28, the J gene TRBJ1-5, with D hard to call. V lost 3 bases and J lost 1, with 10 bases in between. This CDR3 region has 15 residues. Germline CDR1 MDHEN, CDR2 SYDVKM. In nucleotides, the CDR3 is TGTGCCAGCAGTTTGAGGACGGTCAGCAATCAGCCCCAGCATTTT. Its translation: CASSLRTVSNQPQHF.

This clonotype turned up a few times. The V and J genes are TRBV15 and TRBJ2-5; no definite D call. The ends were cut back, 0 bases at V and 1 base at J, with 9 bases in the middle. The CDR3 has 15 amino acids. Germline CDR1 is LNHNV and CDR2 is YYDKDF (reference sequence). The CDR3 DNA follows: TGTGCCACCAGCAGAGATTTGGGTACCCAAGAGACCCAGTACTTC. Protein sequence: CATSRDLGTQETQYF.

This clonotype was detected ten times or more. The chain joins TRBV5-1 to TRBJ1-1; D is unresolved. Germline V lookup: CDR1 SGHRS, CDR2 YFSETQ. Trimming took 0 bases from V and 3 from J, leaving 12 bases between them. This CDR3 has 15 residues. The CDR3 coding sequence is TGCGCCAGCAGCTTGGCCCCTGACGGATACACTGAAGCTTTCTTT. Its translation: CASSLAPDGYTEAFF.

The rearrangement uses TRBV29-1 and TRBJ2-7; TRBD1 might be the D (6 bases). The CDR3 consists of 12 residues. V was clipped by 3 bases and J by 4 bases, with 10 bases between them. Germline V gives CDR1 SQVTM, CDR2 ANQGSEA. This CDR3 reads CSVDGRGYEQYF. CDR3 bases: TGCAGCGTTGACGGCAGGGGTTACGAGCAGTACTTC.

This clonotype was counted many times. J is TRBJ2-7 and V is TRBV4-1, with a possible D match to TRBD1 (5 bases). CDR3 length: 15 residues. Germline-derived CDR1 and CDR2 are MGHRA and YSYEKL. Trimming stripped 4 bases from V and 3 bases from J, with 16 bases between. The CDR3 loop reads CASSLQGRALYEQYF. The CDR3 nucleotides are TGCGCCAGCAGCCTTCAGGGTAGGGCGCTCTACGAGCAGTACTTC.

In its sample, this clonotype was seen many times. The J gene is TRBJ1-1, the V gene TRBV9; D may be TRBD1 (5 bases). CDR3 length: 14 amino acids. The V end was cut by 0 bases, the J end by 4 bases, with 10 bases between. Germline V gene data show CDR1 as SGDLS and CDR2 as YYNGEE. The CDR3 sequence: CASSVEPRGTEAFF. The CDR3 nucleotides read TGTGCCAGCAGCGTAGAGCCTAGGGGCACTGAAGCTTTCTTT.

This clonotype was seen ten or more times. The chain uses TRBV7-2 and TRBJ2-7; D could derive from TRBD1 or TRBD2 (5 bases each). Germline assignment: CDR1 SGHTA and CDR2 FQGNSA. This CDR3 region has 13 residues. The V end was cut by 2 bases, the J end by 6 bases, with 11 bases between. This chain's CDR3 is CASSLIEGSEQYF. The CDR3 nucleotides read TGTGCCAGCAGCTTAATTGAGGGGAGCGAGCAGTACTTC.

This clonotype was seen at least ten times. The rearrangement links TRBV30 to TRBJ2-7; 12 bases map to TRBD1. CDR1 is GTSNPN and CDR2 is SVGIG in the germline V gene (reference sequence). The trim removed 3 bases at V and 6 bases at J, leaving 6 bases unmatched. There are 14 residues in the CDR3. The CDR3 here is CAWRSRDRGPEQYF. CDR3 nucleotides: TGTGCCTGGAGATCCCGGGACAGGGGGCCCGAGCAGTACTTC.

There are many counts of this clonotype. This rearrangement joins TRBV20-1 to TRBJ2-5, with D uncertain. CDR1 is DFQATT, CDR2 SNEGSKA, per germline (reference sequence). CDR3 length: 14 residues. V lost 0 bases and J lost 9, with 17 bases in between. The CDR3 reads CSARDGLGVGAQYF. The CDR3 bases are TGCAGTGCTAGAGATGGGCTAGGCGTAGGTGCCCAGTACTTC.

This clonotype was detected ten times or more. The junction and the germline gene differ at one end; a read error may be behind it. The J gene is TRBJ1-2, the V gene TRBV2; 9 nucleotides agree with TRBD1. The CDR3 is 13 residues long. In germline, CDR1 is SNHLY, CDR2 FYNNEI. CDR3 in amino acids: CASTQQLRDRVPF. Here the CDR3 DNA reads TGTGCCAGCACCCAACAGCTTCGGGACAGGGTACCCTTC.

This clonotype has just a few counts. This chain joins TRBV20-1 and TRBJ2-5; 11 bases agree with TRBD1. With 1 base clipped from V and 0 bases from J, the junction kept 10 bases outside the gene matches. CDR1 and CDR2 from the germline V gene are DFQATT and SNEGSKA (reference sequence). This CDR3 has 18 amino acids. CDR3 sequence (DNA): TGCAGTGCTAGAGGCGGGACAGGGGGTTACTTGTACCAAGAGACCCAGTACTTC. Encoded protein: CSARGGTGGYLYQETQYF.

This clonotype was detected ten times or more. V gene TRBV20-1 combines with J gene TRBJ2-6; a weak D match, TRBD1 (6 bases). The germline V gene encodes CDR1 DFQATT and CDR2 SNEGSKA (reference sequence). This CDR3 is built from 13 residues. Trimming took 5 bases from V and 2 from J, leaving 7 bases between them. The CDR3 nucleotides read TGCAGTGCTTACAGGGCTGGGGCCAACGTCCTGACTTTC. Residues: CSAYRAGANVLTF.

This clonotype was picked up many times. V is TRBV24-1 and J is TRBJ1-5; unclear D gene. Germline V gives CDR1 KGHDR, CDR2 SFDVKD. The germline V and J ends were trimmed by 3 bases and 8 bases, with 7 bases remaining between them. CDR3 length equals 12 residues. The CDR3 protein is CATSDGVEPQHF. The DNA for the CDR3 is TGTGCCACCAGTGATGGGGTTGAGCCCCAGCATTTT.

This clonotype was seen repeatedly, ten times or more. The CDR3 nucleotides read TGTGCCATCAGTGCAACGGGGGCCCAATACAATGAGCAGTTCTTC. Its translation is CAISATGAQYNEQFF. V usage is TRBV10-3 and J usage is TRBJ2-1, with D perhaps given as TRBD1 or TRBD2 (6 bases each). The V and J ends lost 4 bases and 4 bases respectively, with 14 bases between them. The CDR3 covers 15 residues. Germline V gene sequence: CDR1 ENHRY, CDR2 SYGVKD.

Here the CDR3 DNA reads TGTGCCAGCAGTTTAAGCGGGGGGAAAGAGACCCAGTACTTC. Encoded protein: CASSLSGGKETQYF. The chain carries TRBV12-3 or TRBV12-4 and TRBJ2-5, with 9 nucleotides matching TRBD2. V was clipped by 2 bases and J by 3 bases; unmatched bases: 1. This CDR3 spans 14 amino acids.

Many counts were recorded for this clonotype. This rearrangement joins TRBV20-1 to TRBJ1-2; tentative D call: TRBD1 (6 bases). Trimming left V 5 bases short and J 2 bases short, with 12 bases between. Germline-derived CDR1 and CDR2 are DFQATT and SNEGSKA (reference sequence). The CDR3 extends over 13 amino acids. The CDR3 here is CSAGTGSNYGYTF. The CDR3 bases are TGCAGTGCTGGTACAGGGTCCAACTATGGCTACACCTTC.

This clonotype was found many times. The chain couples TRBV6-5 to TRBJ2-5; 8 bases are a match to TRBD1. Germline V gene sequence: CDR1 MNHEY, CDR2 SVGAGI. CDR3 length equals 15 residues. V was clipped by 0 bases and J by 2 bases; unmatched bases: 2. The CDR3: CASSYSQGAQETQYF. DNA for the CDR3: TGTGCCAGCAGTTACTCGCAGGGGGCTCAAGAGACCCAGTACTTC.

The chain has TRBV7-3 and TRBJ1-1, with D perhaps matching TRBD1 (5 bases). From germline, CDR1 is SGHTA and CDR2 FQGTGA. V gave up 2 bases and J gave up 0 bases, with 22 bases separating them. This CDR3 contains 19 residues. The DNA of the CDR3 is TGTGCCAGCAGCTTACGGGCCGGTAGGTCGGGGCCCCTGAACACTGAAGCTTTCTTT. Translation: CASSLRAGRSGPLNTEAFF.

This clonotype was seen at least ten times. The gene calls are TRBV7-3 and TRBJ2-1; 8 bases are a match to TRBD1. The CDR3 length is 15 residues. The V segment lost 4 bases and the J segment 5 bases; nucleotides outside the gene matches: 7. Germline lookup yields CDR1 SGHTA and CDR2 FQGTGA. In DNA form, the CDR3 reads TGTGCCAGCAGCTGGACAGGGCATCTTGACAATGAGCAGTTCTTC. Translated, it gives CASSWTGHLDNEQFF.

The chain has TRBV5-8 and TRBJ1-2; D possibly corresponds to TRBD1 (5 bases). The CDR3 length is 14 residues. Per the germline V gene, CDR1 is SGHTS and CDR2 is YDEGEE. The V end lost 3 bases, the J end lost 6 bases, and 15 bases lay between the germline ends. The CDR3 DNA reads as TGTGCCAGCAGCTCCAGATTTGTGGGGCATGGCTACACCTTC. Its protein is CASSSRFVGHGYTF.